This T cell receptor beta chain was retrieved from a study of cytomegalovirus exposure and HLA in healthy donors. General study points: As was reported, the classifier diagnosed cytomegalovirus status with high specificity and sensitivity.

PCR involved 60 Vbeta and 13 Jbeta primers. Sequenced by immunoSEQ multiplex PCR; TCRdb stores in-frame clones only, minus some. This listing includes over 120,000 clones. Concerning this clone: Antigen unknown.

Germline V gene sequence: CDR1 MGHDK, CDR2 SYGVNS. V was clipped by 1 base and J by 6 bases, with 13 bases between them. The length of the CDR3 is 14 residues. This sequence joins TRBV25-1 and TRBJ2-7; D unresolved. Sequenced material: PBMCs. This TCR was sampled from a male donor in good health and CMV-seronegative. CDR3 nucleotides: TGTGCCAGCAGTGAATTAAAACCCCTCAGCGAGCAGTACTTC. It specifies CASSELKPLSEQYF.